This T cell receptor beta chain was captured in a study of chemoradiotherapy in HPV16-positive cancers. Measured with immunoSEQ multiplex PCR; TCRdb has only the in-frame clones, and not every one. The repertoire holds 2,000 or so clones, with around 76% as singletons. Germline CDR1 and CDR2: MNHEY and SVGAGI. Losses at the gene ends were 9 bases for V and 0 bases for J; bases not matched to a gene: 5. This CDR3 has 13 residues. The V call is TRBV6-5, the J call TRBJ2-7; 7 bases are shared with TRBD2. Specimen: tumor tissue, collected from a patient who underwent chemoradiotherapy. This sequence was found in a human donor with HPV-associated anogenital cancer. This CDR3 is CASSSGTSYEQYF. The DNA of the CDR3 is TGTGCCAGTTCTAGCGGTACCTCCTACGAGCAGTACTTC.